The sequence of this T cell receptor beta chain was determined in a study of T cells in Graves' hyperthyroidism and ophthalmopathy. What was amplified from RNA transcripts were TCR beta CDR3 regions. Primed by the HTBI set, a first-round RT-PCR was run on the TCR CDR3. MiXCR, run by TCRdb on the multiplex PCR reads, gives a single entry per CDR3 protein. The table shows a few hundred thousand distinct CDR3 sequences, with roughly 23% occurring only once. This clonotype has at least ten counts. This CDR3 has 16 amino acids. The V segment lost 5 bases and the J segment 1 base; nucleotides outside the gene matches: 6. From germline, CDR1 is SGHDN and CDR2 FVKESK.

Sequences were obtained from blood. The sequence was collected from a woman aged 70-85 years with Graves' ophthalmopathy. The genes are TRBV14 and TRBJ2-5; TRBD2 agrees at 11 bases. This CDR3 is CASSLLGTSGQETQYF. Written as DNA, the CDR3 is TGTGCCAGCAGCTTACTTGGGACTAGCGGCCAAGAGACCCAGTACTTC.